This paragraph covers one T cell receptor (beta chain) sequence. This specimen comes from a study of blood T cell repertoires in COVID-19. Profiling relied on immunoSEQ multiplex PCR, and the TCRdb table lists in-frame clones only, not all of them. Of 300,000 to 350,000 clones detected, almost 90% appear once; the ten largest clones hold about 7%. The CDR3 totals 15 residues. Germline assignment: CDR1 MNHEY and CDR2 SVGAGI. The V gene end was trimmed by 6 bases and the J gene end by 7 bases; junction bases not matched to a gene: 10. The material sequenced was peripheral blood. The V and J genes are TRBV6-5 and TRBJ2-1; 9 bases line up with TRBD1. The receptor's source is a woman between 70 and 85 years old with COVID-19, enrolled during active disease. As DNA, the CDR3 is TGTGCCAGCAGAGCCCGGGGACAGGGCGCAAATGAGCAGTTCTTC. The encoded protein is CASRARGQGANEQFF.